These 2 T cell receptor beta chains were all obtained from the same sample, sequenced in a study of CD8+CD57+ T cells in acquired aplastic anemia. The study profiled TCR beta VDJ and CDR3 using genomic DNA as template. MiXCR, run by TCRdb on the reads, gives a single entry per CDR3 protein. This sample has a few hundred thousand distinct CDR3 sequences, with over 25% found just once. Sequencing involved patients with CD8+CD57+ cell expansion previously shown by flow cytometry. Sequencing was done on a sample of sorted CD4+, CD8+, or CD8+CD57+ T cells (not recorded which) from PBMCs. The receptors originated from a human donor with aplastic anemia.

Comments on this clonotype: A read error may be the cause here, since a much bigger clone is one base away. V usage is TRBV7-2 and J usage is TRBJ1-2; 7 nucleotides match TRBD1. CDR1 and CDR2 from the germline V gene are SGHTA and FQGNSA. This CDR3 has 13 residues. J was trimmed by 4 bases and V by 5 bases; bases with no gene match: 4. CDR3 residues: CASSARDSYGYTF. The DNA for the CDR3 is TGTGCCAGCAGCGCCCGGGACAGCTATGGCTACACCTTC.

In this sample, this clonotype turned up a few times. J is TRBJ1-3 and V is TRBV7-2, with D perhaps matching TRBD1 (5 bases). The germline V and J ends were trimmed by 1 base and 0 bases, with 10 bases remaining between them. The CDR3 length is 16 residues. Germline CDR1 and CDR2: SGHTA and FQGNSA. CDR3 in amino acids: CASSLVRGRSGNTIYF. For the CDR3, the DNA is TGTGCCAGCAGCTTAGTGCGGGGCCGCTCTGGAAACACCATATATTTT.